Reported below is one T cell receptor (beta chain). The antigen remains undetermined. The repertoire was sequenced with immunoSEQ multiplex PCR; TCRdb's copy has only in-frame clones and lacks some. This sample yields some 100,000 clones, of which 75% to 95% are seen a single time; under 0.4% belongs to the top ten. This entry comes from a study of OX40 agonist ivuxolimab in advanced cancers. Study-level results: No antigen was identified for the clonally expanded peripheral T cells. Patients who responded partially at 0.1-3.0 mg/kg showed clonal expansion ranking among the lowest. In general, CD8+ T cells held more expanded clones than CD4+ did, on average.

Trimming shortened V by 5 bases and J by 2 bases, and 12 bases separated the two germline ends. The CDR3 totals 14 residues. Germline V lookup: CDR1 SGHRS, CDR2 YFSETQ. The chain has TRBV5-1 and TRBJ2-3; a possible D gene is TRBD2 (6 bases). The sequencing used CD4+ or CD8+ T cells sorted from blood, collected in a trial of the OX40 agonist ivuxolimab. The sequence was collected from an adult with an advanced solid tumor such as melanoma, head and neck, liver or kidney cancer. The CDR3 loop reads CASRISGHTDTQYF. CDR3 nucleotides: TGCGCCAGCAGGATTAGCGGTCACACAGATACGCAGTATTTT. The entire variable domain, with the rest obtained from reference TRBV5-1 and TRBJ2-3, is as follows: KAGVTQTPRYLIKTRGQQVTLSCSPISGHRSVSWYQQTPGQGLQFLFEYFSETQRNKGNFPGRFSGRQFSNSRSEMNVSTLELGDSALYLCASRISGHTDTQYFGPGTRLTVL.